Presented here are 24 T cell receptor beta chains from one specimen sequenced in a study of cytomegalovirus exposure and HLA in healthy donors. PCR used 60 Vbeta primers and 13 Jbeta primers. The assay was immunoSEQ multiplex PCR, and TCRdb's table has in-frame clones only and misses some. This sample carries 150,000 to 200,000 clones, around 72% of them seen once, and the ten largest clones take around 7%. The sequenced sample was PBMCs. The origin of the receptors is a man aged 40-49 years in good health and CMV-seropositive.

This chain links TRBV7-9 with TRBJ2-4, with D possibly TRBD1 on 5 matching bases. Deletions cut 7 bases from V and 1 base from J, with 20 bases between. The CDR3 has 17 residues. Germline V gives CDR1 SEHNR, CDR2 FQNEAQ (reference sequence). The DNA for the CDR3 is TGTGCCAGCACTCGCATGGCGACAGCTCCGGCCAAAAACATTCAGTACTTC. It translates to CASTRMATAPAKNIQYF.

The chain is built from TRBV9 and TRBJ2-1; 7 bases fit TRBD1. V dropped 4 bases and J dropped 6; count of bases not matched to a gene: 10. Germline CDR1 SGDLS, CDR2 YYNGEE. This CDR3 is 15 amino acids long. The CDR3 here is CASSPRTGPLNEQFF. CDR3 sequence (DNA): TGTGCCAGCAGCCCCCGGACAGGACCTCTCAATGAGCAGTTCTTC.

The gene calls are TRBV6-5 and TRBJ2-3; 9 nucleotides line up with TRBD1. Germline V gene sequence: CDR1 MNHEY, CDR2 SVGAGI. The CDR3 totals 15 residues. Germline trimming cut 6 bases from V and 2 bases from J; bases unmatched to any gene: 6. Here the CDR3 reads CASRPGQGSTDTQYF. The CDR3 coding sequence is TGTGCCAGCAGGCCGGGACAGGGCTCCACAGATACGCAGTATTTT.

This chain links TRBV10-3 with TRBJ2-7; a possible D gene is TRBD2 (6 bases). The CDR3 is made up of 18 amino acids. Trimming pared 0 bases from V and 2 bases from J, leaving 20 bases between. Germline CDR1 ENHRY, CDR2 SYGVKD. The CDR3 nucleotides are TGTGCCATCAGTGAGTCTAAAGGCCCTACCGGGAGTCCCTACGAGCAGTACTTC. Protein sequence: CAISESKGPTGSPYEQYF.

A few counts support this clone. The chain has TRBV6-5 and TRBJ1-6; D possibly corresponds to TRBD1 (5 bases). V was pared by 6 bases and J by 14 bases, with 17 bases between. The germline gives CDR1 MNHEY, CDR2 SVGAGI. CDR3 length: 13 amino acids. The CDR3 DNA follows: TGTGCCAGCAGGGACGGGGGAGGGAGGGCCCTCCACTTT. Protein: CASRDGGGRALHF.

The sample holds a few counts of this clone. The chain is built from TRBV6-1 and TRBJ2-7; 7 nucleotides agree with TRBD1. With V trimmed by 6 bases and J by 3 bases, 8 bases remained unmatched. From germline, CDR1 is MNHNS and CDR2 SASEGT. The CDR3 is made up of 14 amino acids. CDR3 sequence (DNA): TGTGCCAGCAGCTCCGGGACAGTCGTCTACGAGCAGTACTTC. It specifies CASSSGTVVYEQYF.

V is TRBV7-2 and J is TRBJ2-3; 12 bases match TRBD2. CDR1 and CDR2 (germline): SGHTA, FQGNSA. This CDR3 has 17 amino acids. V dropped 5 bases and J dropped 1; count of bases not matched to a gene: 7. CDR3 nucleotides: TGTGCCAGCAGCAGAGAGACTAGCGGGGGAGGCACAGATACGCAGTATTTT. It translates to CASSRETSGGGTDTQYF.

CDR3 DNA: TGCGCCAGCAGCTTGACAGTGGCGGGCACTGAAGCTTTCTTT. Residues: CASSLTVAGTEAFF. The chain couples TRBV5-1 to TRBJ1-1, with D uncertain. V was trimmed by 1 base and J by 4 bases, leaving 11 bases between them. The germline CDR1 and CDR2 sequences are SGHRS and YFSETQ. This CDR3 comprises 14 residues.

The genes are TRBV7-2 and TRBJ1-5; the match to TRBD1 covers 7 bases. Germline assignment: CDR1 SGHTA and CDR2 FQGNSA. The V gene end was trimmed by 0 bases and the J gene end by 2 bases; junction bases not matched to a gene: 10. This CDR3 spans 18 amino acids. CDR3 sequence: CASSLAGTGVGGNQPQHF. The CDR3 DNA reads as TGTGCCAGCAGCTTAGCGGGTACAGGGGTGGGAGGCAATCAGCCCCAGCATTTT.

The chain recombines TRBV9 with TRBJ2-7; 7 bases fit TRBD1. Germline CDR1 reads SGDLS; CDR2 reads YYNGEE. The CDR3 contains 15 residues. Trimming at V came to 2 bases and at J to 4 bases, leaving 9 bases not matched to a gene. CDR3 amino acids: CASSVYGDSRYEQYF. The CDR3 nucleotides are TGTGCCAGCAGCGTGTACGGGGACAGTCGGTACGAGCAGTACTTC. Full variable domain (remainder filled in from reference TRBV9 and TRBJ2-7): DSGVTQTPKHLITATGQRVTLRCSPRSGDLSVYWYQQSLDQGLQFLIQYYNGEERAKGNILERFSAQQFPDLHSELNLSSLELGDSALYFCASSVYGDSRYEQYFGPGTRLTVT.

J is TRBJ2-7 and V is TRBV10-3; 9 nucleotides match TRBD1. Per germline, CDR1 ENHRY and CDR2 SYGVKD. After removal of 9 bases from V and 7 bases from J, the junction contained 10 bases not matched to a gene. The CDR3 loop spans 13 amino acids. The CDR3 reads CAILDRGLGEQYF. For the CDR3, the DNA is TGTGCCATATTGGACAGGGGTTTGGGGGAGCAGTACTTC.

In this sample, this clone turned up once. This CDR3 is CASSASGGTDTQYF. The DNA of the CDR3 is TGTGCCAGCAGTGCCTCCGGGGGGACAGATACGCAGTATTTT. The rearrangement links TRBV6-4 to TRBJ2-3; 7 bases fit TRBD2. This CDR3 has 14 residues. Germline V lookup: CDR1 MRHNA, CDR2 SNTAGT. After removal of 4 bases from V and 3 bases from J, the junction contained 4 bases not matched to a gene.

This clone came up a few times. The chain employs TRBV6-4 and TRBJ1-2; D gene unclear. From germline, CDR1 is MRHNA and CDR2 SNTAGT. The CDR3 consists of 15 residues. Trimming cost V 3 bases and J 7 bases, with 18 bases left between them. In DNA, the CDR3 is TGTGCCAGCAGTGATTTGGGAGGACCTATTAGTGGCTACACCTTC. It codes for CASSDLGGPISGYTF.

This chain connects TRBV19 to TRBJ2-1, with a tentative D call TRBD1 (5 bases). Germline assignment: CDR1 LNHDA and CDR2 SQIVND (reference sequence). The CDR3 length is 12 residues. Trimming left V 7 bases short and J 7 bases short, with 11 bases between. DNA of the CDR3: TGTGCCAGTACCTCACAGGTTAATGAGCAGTTCTTC. Translation: CASTSQVNEQFF.

The sample holds a few counts of this clone. The chain is built from TRBV4-3 and TRBJ1-4; possibly TRBD1 for D (5 bases). Germline assignment: CDR1 LGHNA and CDR2 YSLEER. V was shortened by 1 base and J by 4 bases, with 7 bases between the two germline ends. The CDR3 loop spans 14 amino acids. CDR3 region: CASSQAGINEKLFF. As DNA, the CDR3 is TGCGCCAGCAGCCAAGCAGGGATTAATGAAAAACTGTTTTTT.

This chain uses TRBV19 with TRBJ2-1; 12 bases are a match to TRBD2. V shed 7 bases, J shed 7 bases, and the junction held 5 bases outside the gene matches. This CDR3 has 14 residues. The germline V gene encodes CDR1 LNHDA and CDR2 SQIVND (reference sequence). CDR3 bases: TGTGCCAGTACCCTAGCGGGGGGGCGGAATGAGCAGTTCTTC. It codes for CASTLAGGRNEQFF.

The chain combines TRBV13 with TRBJ2-5; D unresolved. Trimming left V 2 bases short and J 3 bases short, with 10 bases between. The CDR3 sequence is 14 residues long. CDR1 PRHDT and CDR2 FYEKMQ come from the germline V gene (reference sequence). As DNA, the CDR3 is TGTGCCAGCAGCTTAAGCAGCCTAGAAGAGACCCAGTACTTC. It encodes CASSLSSLEETQYF.

In its sample, this clone was seen a few times. CDR3 DNA: TGTGCCAGCAGCTTAGGACTAGCGGAATTATACGAGCAGTACTTC. Amino acids: CASSLGLAELYEQYF. The chain links TRBV5-5 to TRBJ2-7; 10 positions match TRBD2. V lost 2 bases, J lost 4 bases, and 6 bases stayed unmatched. In germline, CDR1 is SGHKS, CDR2 YYEKEE (reference sequence). The CDR3 runs 15 residues.

The chain uses TRBV27 and TRBJ1-6; 7 positions match TRBD1. Germline CDR1 and CDR2: MNHEY and SMNVEV (reference sequence). Trimming removed 6 bases from V and 7 bases from J; junction bases left unmatched: 0. This CDR3 spans 12 amino acids. CDR3 sequence: CASRDRNSPLHF. The CDR3 DNA follows: TGTGCCAGCAGGGACAGGAATTCACCCCTCCACTTT.

V and J are TRBV19 and TRBJ2-5; TRBD2 is a possible D gene (5 bases). Deletions cut 2 bases from V and 5 bases from J, with 15 bases between. Germline CDR1 is LNHDA and CDR2 is SQIVND (reference sequence). The CDR3 sequence is 15 residues long. The CDR3 region is CASSILYEGGETQYF. CDR3 sequence (DNA): TGTGCCAGTAGTATACTATACGAGGGCGGCGAGACCCAGTACTTC. The variable domain in full, completed from reference TRBV19 and TRBJ2-5, reads DGGITQSPKYLFRKEGQNVTLSCEQNLNHDAMYWYRQDPGQGLRLIYYSQIVNDFQKGDIAEGYSVSREKKESFPLTVTSAQKNPTAFYLCASSILYEGGETQYFGPGTRLLVL.

This clone was observed a handful of times. The CDR3 DNA reads TGTGCCAGCAGCACGGACAGGGGGCCTTTCTATGGCTACACCTTC. It yields the protein CASSTDRGPFYGYTF. This sequence joins TRBV7-9 and TRBJ1-2; TRBD1 matches at 11 bases. The CDR3 spans 15 residues. Germline trimming cut 5 bases from V and 4 bases from J; bases unmatched to any gene: 6. Germline loops: CDR1 SEHNR, CDR2 FQNEAQ (reference sequence).

The genes are TRBV10-3 and TRBJ2-5, with 10 nucleotides matching TRBD1. This CDR3 is built from 16 residues. Losses at the gene ends were 5 bases for V and 1 base for J; bases not matched to a gene: 7. Germline CDR1 reads ENHRY; CDR2 reads SYGVKD. For the CDR3, the DNA is TGTGCCATCAGTTCCACCGGGACAGGGGCCCAAGAGACCCAGTACTTC. Its translation: CAISSTGTGAQETQYF.

This rearrangement joins TRBV7-9 to TRBJ1-2, with D tentatively TRBD1 (5 bases). The CDR3 covers 14 residues. The germline gives CDR1 SEHNR, CDR2 FQNEAQ (reference sequence). V was pared by 7 bases and J by 6 bases, with 18 bases between. DNA for the CDR3: TGTGCCAGCACCCCCGGCGGGGGGACGGATGGCTACACCTTC. It specifies CASTPGGGTDGYTF.

The chain is built from TRBV19 and TRBJ2-5, with a weak D call TRBD1 (5 bases). The CDR3 covers 16 residues. V dropped 1 base and J dropped 1 base, with 13 bases sitting between them. Germline-derived CDR1 and CDR2 are LNHDA and SQIVND (reference sequence). The CDR3 DNA reads as TGTGCCAGTAGTATAGCCCGGTTGGGGCCCCAAGAGACCCAGTACTTC. Residues: CASSIARLGPQETQYF.